This TCR beta chain originates from a study of high-grade serous ovarian cancer treatment subgroups. Tumor tissue was taken before any definitive surgery or chemotherapy was given. Study observations and caveats: Repertoire similarity ranged roughly 0.11 to 0.85 between tumors of one patient. These tumor repertoires lack spatial information from bulk sequencing. Only CDR3 was analyzed; CDR1 and CDR2 were not.

Between the trimmed V and J ends, which lost 6 bases and 0 bases, there was a span of 10 bases. Germline V gives CDR1 SGHRS, CDR2 YFSETQ. The CDR3 contains 13 residues. Only in-frame clones appear in the TCRdb table, and some are missing; sequencing was by immunoSEQ multiplex PCR. The table lists about 15,000 clones, around 85% of them singletons. About this clone itself: Its antigen is as yet unknown.

The clonotype comes from a human donor with high-grade serous ovarian cancer. The V call is TRBV5-1, the J call TRBJ2-7; the D gene is possibly TRBD1 (6 bases). The sequenced sample was tumor tissue. CDR3 sequence: CASKQGSSYEQYF. The CDR3 nucleotides read TGCGCCAGCAAACAGGGCTCCTCCTACGAGCAGTACTTC. Full variable domain (remainder filled in from reference TRBV5-1 and TRBJ2-7): KAGVTQTPRYLIKTRGQQVTLSCSPISGHRSVSWYQQTPGQGLQFLFEYFSETQRNKGNFPGRFSGRQFSNSRSEMNVSTLELGDSALYLCASKQGSSYEQYFGPGTRLTVT.